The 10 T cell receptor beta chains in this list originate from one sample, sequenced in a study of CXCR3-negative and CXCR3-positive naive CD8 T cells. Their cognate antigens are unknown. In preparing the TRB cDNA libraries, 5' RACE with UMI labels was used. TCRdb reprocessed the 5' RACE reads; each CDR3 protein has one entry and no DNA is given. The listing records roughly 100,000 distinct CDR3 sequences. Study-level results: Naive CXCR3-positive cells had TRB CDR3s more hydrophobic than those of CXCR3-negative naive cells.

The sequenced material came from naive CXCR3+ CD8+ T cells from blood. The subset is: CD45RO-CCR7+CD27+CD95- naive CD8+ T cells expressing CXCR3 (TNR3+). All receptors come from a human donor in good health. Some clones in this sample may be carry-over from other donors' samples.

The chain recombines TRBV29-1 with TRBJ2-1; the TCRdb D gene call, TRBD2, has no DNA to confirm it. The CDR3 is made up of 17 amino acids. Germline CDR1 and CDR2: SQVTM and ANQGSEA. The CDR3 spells CSVGRPAQGTSYNEQFF.

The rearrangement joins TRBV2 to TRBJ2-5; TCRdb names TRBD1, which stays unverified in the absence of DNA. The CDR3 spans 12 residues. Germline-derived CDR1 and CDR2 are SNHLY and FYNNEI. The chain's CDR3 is CASGDIQETQYF.

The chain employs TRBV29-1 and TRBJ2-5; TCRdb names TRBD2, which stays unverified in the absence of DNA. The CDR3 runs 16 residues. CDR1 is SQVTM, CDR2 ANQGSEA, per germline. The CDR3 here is CSLFLAGGRYQETQYF.

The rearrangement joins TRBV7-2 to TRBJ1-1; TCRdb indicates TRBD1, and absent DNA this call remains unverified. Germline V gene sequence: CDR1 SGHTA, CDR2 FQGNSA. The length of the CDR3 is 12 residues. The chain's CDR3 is CASSFPGAEAFF. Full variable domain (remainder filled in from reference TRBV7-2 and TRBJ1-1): GAGVSQSPSNKVTEKGKDVELRCDPISGHTALYWYRQSLGQGLEFLIYFQGNSAPDKSGLPSDRFSAERTGGSVSTLTIQRTQQEDSAVYLCASSFPGAEAFFGQGTRLTVV.

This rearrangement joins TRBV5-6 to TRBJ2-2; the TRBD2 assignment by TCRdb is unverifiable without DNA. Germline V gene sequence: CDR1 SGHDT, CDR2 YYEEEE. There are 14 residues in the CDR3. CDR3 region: CASSFPSESGELFF.

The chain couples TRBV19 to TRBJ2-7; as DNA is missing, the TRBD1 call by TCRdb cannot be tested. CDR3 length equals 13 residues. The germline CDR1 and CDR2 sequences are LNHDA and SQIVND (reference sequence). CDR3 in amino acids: CASSMPDSYEQYF.

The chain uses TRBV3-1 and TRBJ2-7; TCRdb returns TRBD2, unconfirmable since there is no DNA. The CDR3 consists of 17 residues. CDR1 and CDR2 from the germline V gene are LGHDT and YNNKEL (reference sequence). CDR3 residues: CASSQGPSGRDPHEQYF.

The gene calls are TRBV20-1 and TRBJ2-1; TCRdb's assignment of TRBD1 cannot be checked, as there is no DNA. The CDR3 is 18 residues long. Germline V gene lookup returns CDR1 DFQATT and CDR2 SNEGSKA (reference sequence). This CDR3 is CSARVLGGPVGVYHEQFF.

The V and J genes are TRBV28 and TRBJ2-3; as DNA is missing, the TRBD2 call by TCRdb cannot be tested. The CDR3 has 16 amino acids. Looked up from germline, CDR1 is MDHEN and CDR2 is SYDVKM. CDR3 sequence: CASRPRKLAGTDTQYF.

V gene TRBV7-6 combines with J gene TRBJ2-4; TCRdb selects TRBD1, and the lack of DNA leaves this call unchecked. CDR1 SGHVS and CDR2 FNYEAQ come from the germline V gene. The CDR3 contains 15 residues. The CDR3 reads CASSQQGEYNNIQYF.